These 28 T cell receptor beta chains originate from one sample sequenced in a study of blood T cell repertoires in COVID-19. Only in-frame clones appear in the TCRdb table, and some are missing; sequencing was by immunoSEQ multiplex PCR. The sample contains over 85,000 clones, approximately 82% of which appear only once. The sequenced sample was peripheral blood. The receptors derive from a man in his sixties with acute or convalescent COVID-19.

This clone was seen only once. The V call is TRBV12-3 or TRBV12-4, the J call TRBJ1-1, with TRBD1 matching over 7 bases. The CDR3 has 13 residues. V shed 6 bases, J shed 10 bases, and the junction held 11 bases outside the gene matches. CDR3 in amino acids: CASRPDNRGTAFF. The CDR3, as DNA: TGTGCCAGCAGGCCGGATAACAGGGGCACAGCTTTCTTT.

The CDR3 DNA follows: TGTGCCATCAGCCAGGACAAGGGGGTCGGAGAGCAGTACTTC. As protein: CAISQDKGVGEQYF. V is TRBV10-3 and J is TRBJ2-7; tentatively, D is TRBD1 (6 bases). The CDR3 is 14 amino acids. The V gene's germline CDR1 is ENHRY and CDR2 SYGVKD. Trimming took 6 bases from V and 7 from J, leaving 19 bases between them.

The chain employs TRBV6-5 and TRBJ1-2; unclear D gene. Germline lookup yields CDR1 MNHEY and CDR2 SVGAGI. The CDR3 spans 13 residues. V dropped 7 bases and J dropped 4 bases, with 13 bases sitting between them. CDR3 loop: CASTAREIYGYTF. Written as DNA, the CDR3 is TGTGCCAGCACCGCAAGGGAGATCTATGGCTACACCTTC.

The chain links TRBV7-9 to TRBJ2-7, with D perhaps TRBD1 (7 bases). The germline V gene has CDR1 SEHNR and CDR2 FQNEAQ (reference sequence). The CDR3 extends over 15 amino acids. V was pared by 3 bases and J by 2 bases, with 14 bases between. For the CDR3, the DNA is TGTGCCAGCAGCTTCCGCGGGACAGACCCCTACGAGCAGTACTTC. Translated, it gives CASSFRGTDPYEQYF.

This chain connects TRBV5-1 to TRBJ1-2, with 9 bases matching TRBD1. V was pared by 0 bases and J by 4 bases, with 10 bases of the junction left unmatched. The CDR3 loop spans 17 amino acids. Germline-derived CDR1 and CDR2 are SGHRS and YFSETQ. The chain's CDR3 is CASSLALTGGLSYGYTF. CDR3 DNA sequence: TGCGCCAGCAGCTTGGCCTTAACAGGGGGCCTGAGCTATGGCTACACCTTC.

The chain links TRBV4-2 to TRBJ1-3; TRBD1 matches at 11 bases. From germline, CDR1 is LGHNA and CDR2 YNFKEQ. The CDR3 is 18 residues long. The ends lost 0 bases at V and 4 bases at J; junction bases unmatched: 8. The chain's CDR3 is CASSQDLGQGAQGNTIYF. For the CDR3, the DNA is TGTGCCAGCAGCCAAGATTTAGGACAGGGGGCGCAAGGAAACACCATATATTTT.

This chain connects TRBV11-2 to TRBJ2-7; 10 nucleotides line up with TRBD2. The CDR3 extends over 14 amino acids. V was pared by 6 bases and J by 5 bases, with 7 bases of the junction left unmatched. Germline V gives CDR1 SGHAT, CDR2 FQNNGV. Here the CDR3 DNA reads TGTGCCAGCAGTTTCACCGGGACTAGCGACGAGCAGTACTTC. This codes for CASSFTGTSDEQYF.

This rearrangement joins TRBV14 to TRBJ2-1, with TRBD2 identical over 9 bases. Germline values: CDR1 SGHDN, CDR2 FVKESK. The trim removed 2 bases at V and 4 bases at J, leaving 9 bases unmatched. The CDR3 has 17 residues. CDR3 DNA sequence: TGTGCCAGCAGCCAAAGGCTAGCGGGACCACTATACAATGAGCAGTTCTTC. This encodes CASSQRLAGPLYNEQFF. Full variable domain (remainder filled in from reference TRBV14 and TRBJ2-1): EAGVTQFPSHSVIEKGQTVTLRCDPISGHDNLYWYRRVMGKEIKFLLHFVKESKQDESGMPNNRFLAERTGGTYSTLKVQPAELEDSGVYFCASSQRLAGPLYNEQFFGPGTRLTVL.

The genes are TRBV3-1 (or the pseudogene TRBV3-2) and TRBJ2-3; no firm D call. Deletions cut 3 bases from V and 3 bases from J, with 10 bases between. Germline lookup yields CDR1 LGHDT and CDR2 YNNKEL (reference sequence). The CDR3 is 14 residues long. For the CDR3, the DNA is TGTGCCAGCAGCCACTCGGGTGCGACAGATACGCAGTATTTT. It is translated as CASSHSGATDTQYF.

The sample holds a few counts of this clone. The chain carries TRBV5-4 and TRBJ2-2; 7 nucleotides match TRBD1. The CDR3 totals 14 residues. The ends lost 10 bases at V and 6 bases at J; junction bases unmatched: 12. Germline CDR1 SGHNT, CDR2 YYREEE (reference sequence). CDR3 sequence (DNA): TGTGCCCTCGGACAGGTCTCTAGGGCCGGGGAGCTGTTTTTT. It encodes CALGQVSRAGELFF.

The chain couples TRBV2 to TRBJ1-2; TRBD1 matches 8 bases. With V trimmed by 7 bases and J by 2 bases, 6 bases remained unmatched. The CDR3 runs to 14 residues. Germline V lookup: CDR1 SNHLY, CDR2 FYNNEI. The CDR3 DNA is TGTGCCAGCATCAGCCACAGGGGGAACTATGGCTACACCTTC. It codes for CASISHRGNYGYTF.

The chain is built from TRBV29-1 and TRBJ1-5; D is undetermined. Trimming removed 0 bases at V and 2 bases at J, with 2 bases between. This CDR3 has 12 amino acids. The germline CDR1 and CDR2 sequences are SQVTM and ANQGSEA. CDR3 protein: CSVEDGNQPQHF. CDR3 nucleotides: TGCAGCGTTGAAGACGGCAATCAGCCCCAGCATTTT. The full variable domain, in which reference TRBV29-1 and TRBJ1-5 provide the parts outside the CDR3, is SAVISQKPSRDICQRGTSLTIQCQVDSQVTMMFWYRQQPGQSLTLIATANQGSEATYESGFVIDKFPISRPNLTFSTLTVSNMSPEDSSIYLCSVEDGNQPQHFGDGTRLSIL.

The V and J genes are TRBV12-3 or TRBV12-4 and TRBJ1-3; D gene unclear. Trimming stripped 8 bases from V and 0 bases from J, with 5 bases between. The CDR3 has 12 amino acids. Here the CDR3 reads CASSFSGNTIYF. CDR3 DNA: TGTGCCAGCTCCTTCTCTGGAAACACCATATATTTT.

The gene calls are TRBV15 and TRBJ1-4, with 8 bases identical to TRBD1. After removal of 3 bases from V and 8 bases from J, the junction contained 5 bases not matched to a gene. The CDR3 sequence is 14 residues long. The germline CDR1 and CDR2 sequences are LNHNV and YYDKDF (reference sequence). The CDR3 DNA reads TGTGCCACCAGCAGGGGACAGGCCGGGGAAAAACTGTTTTTT. The encoded protein is CATSRGQAGEKLFF.

The chain combines TRBV4-1 with TRBJ2-3; 9 bases align to TRBD1. Germline CDR1 MGHRA, CDR2 YSYEKL. V lost 5 bases and J lost 2; bases outside the gene matches: 5. This CDR3 is 15 amino acids long. CDR3: CASSLQGATTDTQYF. The CDR3 DNA reads as TGCGCCAGCAGCTTACAGGGGGCCACCACAGATACGCAGTATTTT.

J is TRBJ1-6 and V is TRBV5-5; 8 bases agree with TRBD1. CDR1 is SGHKS and CDR2 is YYEKEE in the germline V gene (reference sequence). The CDR3 is 16 amino acids. Germline trimming cut 4 bases from V and 4 bases from J; bases unmatched to any gene: 7. In DNA form, the CDR3 reads TGTGCCAGCAGCCCGGTCTGGACAGGGTATAATTCACCCCTCCACTTT. Its translation: CASSPVWTGYNSPLHF.

The rearrangement links TRBV18 to TRBJ2-5, with 9 bases identical to TRBD1. Germline CDR1 KGHSH, CDR2 LQKENI. The CDR3 loop spans 16 amino acids. Trimming at V came to 0 bases and at J to 9 bases, leaving 11 bases not matched to a gene. CDR3 region: CASSPPGTGRTEAQYF. CDR3 coding DNA: TGTGCCAGCTCACCACCGGGGACAGGGCGGACGGAGGCCCAGTACTTC. The full variable domain, in which reference TRBV18 and TRBJ2-5 provide the parts outside the CDR3, is NAGVMQNPRHLVRRRGQEARLRCSPMKGHSHVYWYRQLPEEGLKFMVYLQKENIIDESGMPKERFSAEFPKEGPSILRIQQVVRGDSAAYFCASSPPGTGRTEAQYFGPGTRLLVL.

V usage is TRBV29-1 and J usage is TRBJ1-4; 9 bases fit TRBD1. Looked up from germline, CDR1 is SQVTM and CDR2 is ANQGSEA. After removal of 6 bases from V and 5 bases from J, the junction contained 4 bases not matched to a gene. This CDR3 has 13 residues. The CDR3 bases are TGCAGCGTCACCGGGACAGGGAATGAAAAACTGTTTTTT. Translating gives CSVTGTGNEKLFF.

This clone was recorded only once. The V gene is TRBV9, the J gene TRBJ2-5, with 8 bases identical to TRBD2. Germline CDR1 reads SGDLS; CDR2 reads YYNGEE. Losses at the gene ends were 0 bases for V and 1 base for J; bases not matched to a gene: 2. This CDR3 is built from 15 residues. CDR3 sequence (DNA): TGTGCCAGCAGCGTAGTGGCGGGGGGCCAAGAGACCCAGTACTTC. Encoded protein: CASSVVAGGQETQYF. Full variable domain (remainder filled in from reference TRBV9 and TRBJ2-5): DSGVTQTPKHLITATGQRVTLRCSPRSGDLSVYWYQQSLDQGLQFLIQYYNGEERAKGNILERFSAQQFPDLHSELNLSSLELGDSALYFCASSVVAGGQETQYFGPGTRLLVL.

The chain has TRBV7-9 and TRBJ1-2; D possibly corresponds to TRBD1 (6 bases). The V end was cut by 2 bases, the J end by 6 bases, with 10 bases between. The germline V gene encodes CDR1 SEHNR and CDR2 FQNEAQ (reference sequence). The CDR3 loop spans 13 amino acids. CDR3 protein: CASSLPRGDGYTF. In DNA form, the CDR3 reads TGTGCCAGCAGCTTACCCAGGGGTGATGGCTACACCTTC.

CDR3 loop: CASSQLKGDGTGELFF. CDR3 DNA: TGTGCCAGCAGCCAACTTAAGGGGGACGGAACCGGGGAGCTGTTTTTT. V usage is TRBV4-2 and J usage is TRBJ2-2; perhaps TRBD1 as D (6 bases). Germline CDR1 reads LGHNA; CDR2 reads YNFKEQ. Trimming shortened V by 2 bases and J by 5 bases, and 15 bases separated the two germline ends. The CDR3 extends over 16 amino acids.

This chain uses TRBV6-1 with TRBJ1-2, with TRBD1 matching 7 bases. The germline V gene encodes CDR1 MNHNS and CDR2 SASEGT. This CDR3 has 16 residues. The V segment lost 4 bases and the J segment 8 bases; nucleotides outside the gene matches: 16. CDR3 coding DNA: TGTGCCAGCAGTGGGTGGACAGGAGGGAGAAGGAGGGGCTACACCTTC. It encodes CASSGWTGGRRRGYTF.

The gene calls are TRBV28 and TRBJ2-1; a possible D gene is TRBD2 (6 bases). Germline V gives CDR1 MDHEN, CDR2 SYDVKM. V gave up 6 bases and J gave up 2 bases, with 11 bases separating them. CDR3 length equals 14 residues. CDR3 nucleotides: TGTGCCAGCAGACCACGGGGGACCTACAATGAGCAGTTCTTC. Residues: CASRPRGTYNEQFF.

The chain joins TRBV12-5 to TRBJ1-1; 8 nucleotides line up with TRBD1. This CDR3 comprises 15 residues. The trim removed 1 base at V and 5 bases at J, leaving 6 bases unmatched. Germline values: CDR1 LGHNT, CDR2 FRNRAP. The CDR3 here is CASGLEMGTGTEAFF. The CDR3, as DNA: TGTGCTAGTGGTTTGGAAATGGGGACAGGAACTGAAGCTTTCTTT.

V usage is TRBV5-5 and J usage is TRBJ1-2, with D tentatively TRBD1 (6 bases). The V gene's germline CDR1 is SGHKS and CDR2 YYEKEE (reference sequence). With 0 bases removed from V and 0 bases from J, the gap between germline ends came to 6 bases. The CDR3 loop spans 14 amino acids. The CDR3 region has the DNA TGTGCCAGCAGCTTGGACAGGGCTAACTATGGCTACACCTTC. Protein sequence: CASSLDRANYGYTF.

The genes are TRBV5-1 and TRBJ1-2, with 8 bases fitting TRBD1. Germline V gives CDR1 SGHRS, CDR2 YFSETQ. The length of the CDR3 is 18 residues. The ends lost 0 bases at V and 8 bases at J; junction bases unmatched: 18. The CDR3, as DNA: TGCGCCAGCAGCTTGGGAAACCCGGGACAGGCGTCTATGCGGGGCTACACCTTC. It specifies CASSLGNPGQASMRGYTF.

The chain has TRBV4-1 and TRBJ1-5; D not resolved. The CDR3 loop spans 16 amino acids. The V gene's germline CDR1 is MGHRA and CDR2 YSYEKL. Between the trimmed V and J ends, which lost 0 bases and 0 bases, there was a span of 9 bases. The CDR3 loop is CASSQEFSYSNQPQHF. Here the CDR3 DNA reads TGCGCCAGCAGCCAAGAATTCAGTTATAGCAATCAGCCCCAGCATTTT.

The chain uses TRBV7-9 and TRBJ1-5; D ambiguous. V was trimmed by 1 base and J by 5 bases, leaving 3 bases between them. Germline loops: CDR1 SEHNR, CDR2 FQNEAQ (reference sequence). The length of the CDR3 is 12 residues. The CDR3 DNA reads TGTGCCAGCAGCTTAGACTATCAGCCCCAGCATTTT. This sequence encodes CASSLDYQPQHF.